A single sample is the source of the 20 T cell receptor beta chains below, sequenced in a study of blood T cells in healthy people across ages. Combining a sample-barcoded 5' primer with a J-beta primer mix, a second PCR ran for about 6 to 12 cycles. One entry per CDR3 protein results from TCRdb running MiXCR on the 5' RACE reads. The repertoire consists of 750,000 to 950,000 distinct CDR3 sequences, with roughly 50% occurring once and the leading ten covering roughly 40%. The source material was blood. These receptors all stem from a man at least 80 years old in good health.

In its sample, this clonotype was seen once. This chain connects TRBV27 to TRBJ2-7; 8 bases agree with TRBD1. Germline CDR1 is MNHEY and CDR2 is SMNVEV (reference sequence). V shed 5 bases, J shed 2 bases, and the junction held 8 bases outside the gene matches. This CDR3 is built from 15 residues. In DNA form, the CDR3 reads TGTGCCAGCAGTCTTCGACAGGGGCCGACCTACGAGCAGTACTTC. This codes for CASSLRQGPTYEQYF.

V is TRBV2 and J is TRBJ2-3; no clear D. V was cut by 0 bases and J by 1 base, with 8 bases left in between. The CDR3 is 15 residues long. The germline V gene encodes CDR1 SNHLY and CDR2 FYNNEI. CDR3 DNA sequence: TGTGCCAGCAGTGAAGCGCCGTTGGGCACAGATACGCAGTATTTT. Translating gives CASSEAPLGTDTQYF.

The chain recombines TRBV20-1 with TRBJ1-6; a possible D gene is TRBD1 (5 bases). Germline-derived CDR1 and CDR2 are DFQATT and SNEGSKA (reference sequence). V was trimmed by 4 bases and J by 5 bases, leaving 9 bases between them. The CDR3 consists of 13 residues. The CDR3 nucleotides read TGCAGTGCTACGGCGGACAATAATTCACCCCTCCACTTT. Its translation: CSATADNNSPLHF.

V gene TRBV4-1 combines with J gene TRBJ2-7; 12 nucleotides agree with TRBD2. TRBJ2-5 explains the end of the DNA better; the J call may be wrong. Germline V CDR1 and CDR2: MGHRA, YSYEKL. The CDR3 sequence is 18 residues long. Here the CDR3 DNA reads TGCGCCAGCAGCCAAGAAGGAGCTAGCGGGAGGGTTGCCCGGACCCAGTACTTC. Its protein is CASSQEGASGRVARTQYF.

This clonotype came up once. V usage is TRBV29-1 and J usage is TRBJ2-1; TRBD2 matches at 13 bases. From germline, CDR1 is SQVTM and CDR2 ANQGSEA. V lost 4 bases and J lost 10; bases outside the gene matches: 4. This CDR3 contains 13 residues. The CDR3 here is CSVVGLAGKEQFF. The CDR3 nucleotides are TGCAGCGTTGTGGGACTAGCGGGAAAGGAGCAGTTCTTC.

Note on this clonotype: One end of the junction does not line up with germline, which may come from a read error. The CDR3 DNA is TGTGCCAGCAGCTCAGTAGTGGGGGTTTATGGCCACACCTTC. Protein product: CASSSVVGVYGHTF. The genes are TRBV7-2 and TRBJ1-2; D may be TRBD1 (5 bases). CDR3 size: 14 residues. Germline loops: CDR1 SGHTA, CDR2 FQGNSA.

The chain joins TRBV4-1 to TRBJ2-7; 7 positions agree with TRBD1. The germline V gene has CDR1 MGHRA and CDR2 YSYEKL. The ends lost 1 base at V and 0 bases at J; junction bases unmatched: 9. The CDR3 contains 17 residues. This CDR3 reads CASSQGDRVRSSYEQYF. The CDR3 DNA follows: TGCGCCAGCAGCCAAGGAGACAGGGTCCGGAGCTCCTACGAGCAGTACTTC.

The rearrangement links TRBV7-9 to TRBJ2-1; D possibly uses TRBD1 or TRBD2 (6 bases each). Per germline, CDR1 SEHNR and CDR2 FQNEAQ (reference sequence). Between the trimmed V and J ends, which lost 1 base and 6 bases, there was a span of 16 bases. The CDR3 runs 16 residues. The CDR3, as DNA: TGTGCCAGCAGCTTAGACGGGGGCGGCCAAAGCAATGAGCAGTTCTTC. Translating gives CASSLDGGGQSNEQFF.

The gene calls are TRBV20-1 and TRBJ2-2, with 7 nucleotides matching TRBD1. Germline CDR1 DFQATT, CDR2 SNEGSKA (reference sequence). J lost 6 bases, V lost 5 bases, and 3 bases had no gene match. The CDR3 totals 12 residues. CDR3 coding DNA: TGCAGTGCTGCGCAGGGGGCCGGGGAGCTGTTTTTT. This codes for CSAAQGAGELFF.

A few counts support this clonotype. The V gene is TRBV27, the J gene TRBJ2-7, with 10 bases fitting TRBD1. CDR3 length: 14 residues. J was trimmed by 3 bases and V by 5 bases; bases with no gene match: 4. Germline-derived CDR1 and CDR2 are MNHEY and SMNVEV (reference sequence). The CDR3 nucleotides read TGTGCCAGCAGTCTCCGGACAGGGGGCTACGAGCAGTACTTC. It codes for CASSLRTGGYEQYF.

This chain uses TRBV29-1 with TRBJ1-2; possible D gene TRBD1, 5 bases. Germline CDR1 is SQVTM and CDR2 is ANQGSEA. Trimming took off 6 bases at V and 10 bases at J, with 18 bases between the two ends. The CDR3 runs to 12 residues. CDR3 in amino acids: CSVPGPGGNYTF. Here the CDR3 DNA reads TGCAGCGTCCCGGGGCCCGGTGGGAACTACACCTTC. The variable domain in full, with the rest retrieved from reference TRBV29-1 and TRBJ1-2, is SAVISQKPSRDICQRGTSLTIQCQVDSQVTMMFWYRQQPGQSLTLIATANQGSEATYESGFVIDKFPISRPNLTFSTLTVSNMSPEDSSIYLCSVPGPGGNYTFGSGTRLTVV.

The CDR3 sequence is CASKRQGAHYEQYF. The CDR3 DNA is TGTGCCAGCAAACGACAGGGGGCCCACTACGAGCAGTACTTC. The J gene is TRBJ2-7, the V gene TRBV6-1; 10 bases line up with TRBD1. The V gene end was trimmed by 7 bases and the J gene end by 3 bases; junction bases not matched to a gene: 6. Germline-derived CDR1 and CDR2 are MNHNS and SASEGT. The CDR3 is 14 residues long.

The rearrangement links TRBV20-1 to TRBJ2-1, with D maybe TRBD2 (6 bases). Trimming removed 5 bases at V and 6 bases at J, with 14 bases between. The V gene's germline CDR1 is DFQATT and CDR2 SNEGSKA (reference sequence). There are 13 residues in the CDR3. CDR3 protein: CSASGLKINEQFF. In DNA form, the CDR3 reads TGCAGTGCTTCGGGACTCAAAATCAATGAGCAGTTCTTC.

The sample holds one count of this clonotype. The CDR3 loop reads CASSPAVGRGLANVLTF. The CDR3 coding sequence is TGTGCCAGCTCACCCGCAGTCGGAAGGGGGCTTGCCAACGTCCTGACTTTC. J is TRBJ2-6 and V is TRBV18; 7 bases are a match to TRBD1. There are 17 residues in the CDR3. V was pared by 3 bases and J by 7 bases, with 12 bases of the junction left unmatched. The germline V gene has CDR1 KGHSH and CDR2 LQKENI.

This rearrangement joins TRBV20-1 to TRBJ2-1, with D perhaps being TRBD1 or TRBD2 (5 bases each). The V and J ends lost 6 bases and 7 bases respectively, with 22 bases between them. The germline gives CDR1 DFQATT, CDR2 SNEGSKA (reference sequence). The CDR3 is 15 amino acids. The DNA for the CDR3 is TGCAGTGCAATCCCGGGACGAGGCCGCGGGAATGAGCAGTTCTTC. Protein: CSAIPGRGRGNEQFF.

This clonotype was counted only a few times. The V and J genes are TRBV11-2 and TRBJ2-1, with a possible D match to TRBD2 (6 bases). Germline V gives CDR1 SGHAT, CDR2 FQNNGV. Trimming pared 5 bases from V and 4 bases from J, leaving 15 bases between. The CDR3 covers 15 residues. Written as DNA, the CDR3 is TGTGCCAGCAGCCCCGGAATAGCGGAATACAATGAGCAGTTCTTC. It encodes CASSPGIAEYNEQFF.

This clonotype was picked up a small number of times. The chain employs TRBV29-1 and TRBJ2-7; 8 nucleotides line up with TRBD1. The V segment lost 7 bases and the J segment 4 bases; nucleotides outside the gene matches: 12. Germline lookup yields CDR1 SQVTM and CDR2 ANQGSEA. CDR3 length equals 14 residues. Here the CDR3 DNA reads TGCAGCGCCGGACGGGGACAGGAGATATACGAGCAGTACTTC. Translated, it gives CSAGRGQEIYEQYF.

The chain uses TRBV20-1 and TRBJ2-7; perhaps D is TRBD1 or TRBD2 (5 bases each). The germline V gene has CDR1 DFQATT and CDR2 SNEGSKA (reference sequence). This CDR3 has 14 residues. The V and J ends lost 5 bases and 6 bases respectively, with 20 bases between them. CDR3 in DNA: TGCAGTGCTCACCGTGGGGGAGTGCGATTCGAGCAGTACTTC. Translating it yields CSAHRGGVRFEQYF.

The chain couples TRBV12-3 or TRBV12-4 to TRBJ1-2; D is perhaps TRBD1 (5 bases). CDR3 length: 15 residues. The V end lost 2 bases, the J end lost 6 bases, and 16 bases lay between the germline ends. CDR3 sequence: CASSLTPGGVNGYTF. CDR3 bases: TGTGCCAGCAGTTTAACCCCGGGGGGGGTAAATGGCTACACCTTC.

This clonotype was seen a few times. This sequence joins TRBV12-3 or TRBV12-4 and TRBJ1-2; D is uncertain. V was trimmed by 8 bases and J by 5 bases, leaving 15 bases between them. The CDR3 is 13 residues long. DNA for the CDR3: TGTGCCAGCTCCCCGGGCACCGCTTATGGCTACACCTTC. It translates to CASSPGTAYGYTF.